This record concerns one TCR beta chain sequence. Its cognate antigen is unknown. At one boundary the junction diverges from the germline segment, which might be a read error. The same CDR3 is also encoded by other DNA sequences in this sample. As handled by the study authors: Filtering differed because ImmunoSEQ produced junction-only sequences that carried no quality scores. Here immunoSEQ multiplex PCR was the method, and the copy in TCRdb shows in-frame clones only, minus some. Clone size and V and J calls were adopted from that table, with D and trimming inferred from the DNA. The table has 2 million to 2.5 million clones, around 95% seen once. This entry belongs to a study of shared clonotypes between healthy human individuals. Study summary: The plates for each donor numbered three CD4 naive, three CD4 memory, two CD8 naive and one CD8 memory. Findings of the study overall: Compared with clonotypes that all four donors shared, non-shared clonotypes had lower generation probabilities.

Donors had no recently reported acute infections or vaccinations and were HIV-negative. Specimen: naive CD4+ T cells sorted from blood. Subset noted: CD45RA+ positively selected. The receptor comes from a man aged 18 to 30 in good health.

CDR3 loop: CASSPNQETQYF. CDR3 DNA: TGTGCCAGCTCACCCAACCAGGAGACCCAGTACTTC. The chain uses TRBV18 and TRBJ2-5; D is unresolved. CDR3 length: 12 amino acids. The germline gives CDR1 KGHSH, CDR2 LQKENI.